These 22 T cell receptor beta chains were sequenced from one sample in a study of cytomegalovirus exposure and HLA in healthy donors. Use of 60 Vbeta and 13 Jbeta primers characterized the PCR. Clones were sequenced by immunoSEQ multiplex PCR, and TCRdb holds only the in-frame ones, with some missing. Counted here are under 140,000 clones, 79% occurring once; the ten biggest clones make up 5% to 7.5%. The source material was PBMCs. The receptors come from a man under 40 in good health and CMV-seropositive.

V usage is TRBV7-3 and J usage is TRBJ2-2, with 7 bases aligning to TRBD2. Germline V CDR1 and CDR2: SGHTA, FQGTGA. Trimming at V came to 5 bases and at J to 6 bases, leaving 6 bases not matched to a gene. The CDR3 extends over 14 amino acids. The CDR3 DNA is TGTGCCAGCAGCCTCACTAGCGACCCCGGGGAGCTGTTTTTT. This translates into CASSLTSDPGELFF.

This clone is deemed medium-sized (0.01 to 0.1%). The same CDR3 arises from other DNA sequences in this sample as well. This CDR3 reads CASSLSGGDSYEQYF. As DNA, the CDR3 is TGTGCCAGCAGCCTTTCGGGGGGGGATTCCTACGAGCAGTACTTC. The rearrangement joins TRBV7-3 to TRBJ2-7, with 8 bases matching TRBD2. The junction had 7 bases not matched to a gene; V was cut back by 5 bases and J by 1 base. CDR3 length: 15 amino acids. The germline gives CDR1 SGHTA, CDR2 FQGTGA.

The rearrangement uses TRBV4-3 and TRBJ1-1; D is possibly TRBD1 (5 bases). In germline, CDR1 is LGHNA, CDR2 YSLEER. V was cut by 3 bases and J by 3 bases, with 14 bases left in between. This CDR3 region has 15 residues. The CDR3 loop is CASSHANEGDTEAFF. CDR3 in DNA: TGCGCCAGCAGCCATGCGAACGAAGGGGACACTGAAGCTTTCTTT.

This sequence joins TRBV21-1 and TRBJ2-5; the table's D gene call, TRBD2, was not cross checked with the DNA. TRBV21-1 is noted as a pseudogene. This CDR3 comprises 15 residues. The CDR3 reads CASKNSREVGETQYF. Written as DNA, the CDR3 is TGTGCCAGCAAAAACTCCAGGGAGGTTGGTGAGACCCAGTACTTC.

This clone was detected once. The J gene is TRBJ2-5, the V gene TRBV4-1, with 7 bases identical to TRBD1. This CDR3 is 17 amino acids long. V lost 4 bases, J lost 2 bases, and 13 bases stayed unmatched. Germline values: CDR1 MGHRA, CDR2 YSYEKL. In DNA, the CDR3 is TGCGCCAGCAGCCTTCTCACCCCCCGGACAGGACAAGAGACCCAGTACTTC. Protein sequence: CASSLLTPRTGQETQYF.

The chain carries TRBV28 and TRBJ2-1; TRBD2 matches at 7 bases. Germline V CDR1 and CDR2: MDHEN, SYDVKM. The CDR3 runs 15 residues. V lost 8 bases and J lost 3; bases outside the gene matches: 10. CDR3 protein: CASCLGGGLYNEQFF. The CDR3 region has the DNA TGTGCCAGCTGTCTTGGGGGGGGACTCTACAATGAGCAGTTCTTC.

The chain couples TRBV30 to TRBJ1-1; perhaps TRBD1 as D (5 bases). Per germline, CDR1 GTSNPN and CDR2 SVGIG (reference sequence). This CDR3 is built from 18 residues. The V end lost 1 base, the J end lost 1 base, and 22 bases lay between the germline ends. DNA of the CDR3: TGTGCCTGGAGTGCTACCTTTCGAACAGGACGTCCGAACACTGAAGCTTTCTTT. Translation gives CAWSATFRTGRPNTEAFF.

The chain couples TRBV7-3 to TRBJ2-3, with 8 bases fitting TRBD2. There are 16 residues in the CDR3. With 5 bases clipped from V and 0 bases from J, the junction kept 7 bases outside the gene matches. Germline V gene sequence: CDR1 SGHTA, CDR2 FQGTGA. The CDR3 nucleotides are TGTGCCAGCAGCGCCGGACTAGCCCTAAGCACAGATACGCAGTATTTT. Translating it yields CASSAGLALSTDTQYF.

The chain links TRBV19 to TRBJ1-4; 10 nucleotides match TRBD1. Per germline, CDR1 LNHDA and CDR2 SQIVND (reference sequence). V was pared by 9 bases and J by 7 bases, with 23 bases of the junction left unmatched. The CDR3 has 19 residues. CDR3 nucleotides: TGTGCCAGCGGAAGTTGGGACAGGGGACTCCCCGTTGGTGGTGAAAAACTGTTTTTT. Its translation: CASGSWDRGLPVGGEKLFF.

The chain combines TRBV5-1 with TRBJ2-3; 10 bases align to TRBD2. J was trimmed by 3 bases and V by 4 bases; bases with no gene match: 14. Germline lookup yields CDR1 SGHRS and CDR2 YFSETQ. The CDR3 sequence is 18 residues long. The CDR3 sequence is CASSQGGVSGGATDTQYF. DNA for the CDR3: TGCGCCAGCAGCCAGGGTGGGGTCAGCGGGGGGGCGACAGATACGCAGTATTTT.

The J gene is TRBJ1-1, the V gene TRBV11-3; D not resolved. V lost 2 bases to trimming and J lost 0 bases, with 4 bases between them. In germline, CDR1 is SGHNT, CDR2 YENEEA. The CDR3 has 13 residues. The CDR3 sequence: CASSLHLNTEAFF. CDR3 DNA: TGTGCCAGCAGCTTACACTTGAACACTGAAGCTTTCTTT.

The gene calls are TRBV9 and TRBJ1-5; D is ambiguous. Germline V gene lookup returns CDR1 SGDLS and CDR2 YYNGEE. The CDR3 length is 16 residues. The V gene lost 4 bases and the J gene lost 2 bases, with 16 bases spanning the gap. CDR3 protein: CASSPSSRPGNQPQHF. Written as DNA, the CDR3 is TGTGCCAGCAGCCCTTCTTCGAGGCCCGGCAATCAGCCCCAGCATTTT. The variable domain in full, completed from reference TRBV9 and TRBJ1-5, reads DSGVTQTPKHLITATGQRVTLRCSPRSGDLSVYWYQQSLDQGLQFLIQYYNGEERAKGNILERFSAQQFPDLHSELNLSSLELGDSALYFCASSPSSRPGNQPQHFGDGTRLSIL.

The V gene is TRBV5-5, the J gene TRBJ2-7; D is perhaps TRBD2 (5 bases). Between the trimmed V and J ends, which lost 4 bases and 2 bases, there was a span of 13 bases. Per the germline V gene, CDR1 is SGHKS and CDR2 is YYEKEE (reference sequence). This CDR3 has 14 amino acids. CDR3 amino acids: CASSVETNTYEQYF. The CDR3 coding sequence is TGTGCCAGCAGCGTCGAGACTAACACCTACGAGCAGTACTTC.

The chain joins TRBV15 to TRBJ1-1, with TRBD1 matching 10 bases. Losses at the gene ends were 3 bases for V and 5 bases for J; bases not matched to a gene: 6. The CDR3 extends over 15 amino acids. Germline lookup yields CDR1 LNHNV and CDR2 YYDKDF (reference sequence). In DNA, the CDR3 is TGTGCCACCAGCAGGGGACAGGGGTTAAGTACTGAAGCTTTCTTT. Translated, it gives CATSRGQGLSTEAFF.

This rearrangement joins TRBV7-2 to TRBJ2-1, with TRBD2 matching over 7 bases. The CDR3 runs to 15 residues. Losses at the gene ends were 5 bases for V and 0 bases for J; bases not matched to a gene: 4. Germline CDR1 and CDR2: SGHTA and FQGNSA. The CDR3 loop is CASSPSGSSYNEQFF. CDR3 sequence (DNA): TGTGCCAGCAGCCCTAGCGGCAGCTCCTACAATGAGCAGTTCTTC.

The chain joins TRBV29-1 to TRBJ1-2; 8 bases line up with TRBD1. The ends lost 3 bases at V and 7 bases at J; junction bases unmatched: 16. Germline V gene data show CDR1 as SQVTM and CDR2 as ANQGSEA. The CDR3 is made up of 16 amino acids. In DNA form, the CDR3 reads TGCAGCGTTGACGGCAGGGGGCGCGTGTCCTTCGGTGGCTACACCTTC. Residues: CSVDGRGRVSFGGYTF. Based on the CDR3 plus reference TRBV29-1 and TRBJ1-2, the full variable domain is SAVISQKPSRDICQRGTSLTIQCQVDSQVTMMFWYRQQPGQSLTLIATANQGSEATYESGFVIDKFPISRPNLTFSTLTVSNMSPEDSSIYLCSVDGRGRVSFGGYTFGSGTRLTVV.

CDR3 sequence reads: CASSLGLAGSGELFF. CDR3 DNA: TGTGCCAGCAGCTTGGGCCTAGCGGGGTCCGGGGAGCTGTTTTTT. J is TRBJ2-2 and V is TRBV7-8; 9 bases are shared with TRBD2. The length of the CDR3 is 15 residues. V dropped 3 bases and J dropped 6; count of bases not matched to a gene: 5. Germline CDR1 and CDR2: SGHVS and FQNEAQ.

The chain links TRBV7-9 to TRBJ1-2; 7 bases are a match to TRBD1. Germline values: CDR1 SEHNR, CDR2 FQNEAQ (reference sequence). The CDR3 has 15 amino acids. Trimming took 5 bases from V and 2 from J; bases not matched to a gene: 8. Here the CDR3 reads CASSRVGTENYGYTF. The CDR3 DNA sequence: TGTGCCAGCAGCCGAGTTGGGACAGAGAACTATGGCTACACCTTC.

This clone has a handful of counts. The gene calls are TRBV4-3 and TRBJ2-7, with TRBD1 matching 7 bases. Germline loops: CDR1 LGHNA, CDR2 YSLEER. The V gene end was trimmed by 2 bases and the J gene end by 2 bases; junction bases not matched to a gene: 3. The CDR3 runs to 14 residues. The CDR3 loop is CASSQLTGPYEQYF. CDR3 coding DNA: TGCGCCAGCAGCCAATTGACAGGGCCCTACGAGCAGTACTTC.

The genes are TRBV2 and TRBJ1-2; 7 bases are shared with TRBD1. The CDR3 sequence is 12 residues long. Germline CDR1 reads SNHLY; CDR2 reads FYNNEI. V was pared by 6 bases and J by 7 bases, with 5 bases of the junction left unmatched. CDR3 in DNA: TGTGCCAGCAGCGACAGGGAAAGTGGCTACACCTTC. Translating it yields CASSDRESGYTF.

This clone was detected once. The V and J genes are TRBV4-3 and TRBJ2-7; TRBD2 matches 8 bases. The CDR3 contains 18 residues. Trimming took 0 bases from V and 3 from J; bases not matched to a gene: 13. CDR1 LGHNA and CDR2 YSLEER come from the germline V gene. The CDR3 spells CASSQDLEAGGVDYEQYF. The CDR3 nucleotides read TGCGCCAGCAGCCAAGATTTGGAGGCGGGGGGCGTAGACTACGAGCAGTACTTC.

This clone appeared a few times. J is TRBJ1-5 and V is TRBV5-6, with TRBD1 matching 7 bases. The CDR3 is 15 amino acids. After removal of 6 bases from V and 0 bases from J, the junction contained 6 bases not matched to a gene. Germline V gene lookup returns CDR1 SGHDT and CDR2 YYEEEE. In nucleotides, the CDR3 is TGTGCCAGCAACAGGGGACAGAATAGCAATCAGCCCCAGCATTTT. Its protein product is CASNRGQNSNQPQHF.